This entry describes one T cell receptor beta chain. The antigen is not known. Germline V CDR1 and CDR2: SEHNR, FQNEAQ (reference sequence). The CDR3 runs to 14 residues. Trimming shortened V by 5 bases and J by 8 bases, and 18 bases separated the two germline ends. This record comes from a study of T cells in localized non-small cell lung cancer. Findings and caveats of the study: Elevated circulating T cell density in blood was associated with longer overall survival. Among the tissues sampled, uninvolved adjacent lung had the highest T cell clonality, above tumor.

Sequencing was performed with immunoSEQ multiplex PCR; in TCRdb, only in-frame clones are kept and a portion is missing. The data contain some 17,000 clones, around 91% of them singletons. This specimen consisted of peripheral blood mononuclear cells, obtained before any cancer treatment. This TCR derives from a woman aged 35 to 70 with stage III lung adenocarcinoma. The chain is built from TRBV7-9 and TRBJ1-1; D may be TRBD1 (6 bases). The CDR3 nucleotides read TGTGCCAGCAGCCGTTCGGGGGGCCCCCTCGAAGCTTTCTTT. This encodes CASSRSGGPLEAFF.